One and the same sample provided the 2 T cell receptor beta chains below, sequenced in a study of blood T cells in healthy people across ages. Through a sample-barcoded 5' primer and a J-beta primer mix, a second PCR was run for roughly 6 to 12 cycles. MiXCR was run by TCRdb on the 5' RACE reads, yielding one entry per CDR3 protein. Here the sample spans 2 million or so distinct CDR3 sequences, around 48% being singletons. Source material: blood. The origin of the receptors is a woman aged 40 to 49 in good health.

This rearrangement joins TRBV4-3 to TRBJ1-1; D is perhaps TRBD1 (6 bases). The V gene lost 3 bases and the J gene lost 5 bases, with 22 bases spanning the gap. The CDR3 covers 17 residues. Germline CDR1 reads LGHNA; CDR2 reads YSLEER. DNA of the CDR3: TGCGCCAGCAGCCACGATAAGGGGGGCAGGCGTGTGACTGAAGCTTTCTTT. Translating gives CASSHDKGGRRVTEAFF.

V gene TRBV27 combines with J gene TRBJ2-7; 9 bases agree with TRBD1. The J segment lost 2 bases and the V segment lost 5 bases, leaving 7 bases of the junction unmatched. The CDR3 consists of 15 residues. In germline, CDR1 is MNHEY, CDR2 SMNVEV (reference sequence). CDR3 residues: CASSPGTGPTYEQYF. In DNA, the CDR3 is TGTGCCAGCAGTCCCGGGACAGGGCCGACCTACGAGCAGTACTTC.